This TCR beta chain originates from a study of OX40 agonist ivuxolimab in advanced cancers. Study-level information: Participants could have had prior anti-PD-1, anti-PD-L1 or anti-CTLA-4 therapy, and approximately 40% had some.

CDR3 length: 14 amino acids. V dropped 1 base and J dropped 3 bases, with 10 bases sitting between them. Germline CDR1 is SGDLS and CDR2 is YYNGEE. This table comes from immunoSEQ multiplex PCR, and its TCRdb copy is limited to in-frame clones, with some not included. The table has tens of thousands of clones, roughly 91% seen once. The V and J genes are TRBV9 and TRBJ1-2; D is possibly TRBD1 (5 bases). The sample consisted of CD4+ or CD8+ T cells sorted from blood, taken in a trial of the OX40 agonist ivuxolimab. The clonotype comes from an adult with an advanced solid tumor such as melanoma, head and neck, liver or kidney cancer. The chain's CDR3 is CASSVIPGDYGYTF. The DNA of the CDR3 is TGTGCCAGCAGCGTAATTCCGGGGGACTATGGCTACACCTTC.